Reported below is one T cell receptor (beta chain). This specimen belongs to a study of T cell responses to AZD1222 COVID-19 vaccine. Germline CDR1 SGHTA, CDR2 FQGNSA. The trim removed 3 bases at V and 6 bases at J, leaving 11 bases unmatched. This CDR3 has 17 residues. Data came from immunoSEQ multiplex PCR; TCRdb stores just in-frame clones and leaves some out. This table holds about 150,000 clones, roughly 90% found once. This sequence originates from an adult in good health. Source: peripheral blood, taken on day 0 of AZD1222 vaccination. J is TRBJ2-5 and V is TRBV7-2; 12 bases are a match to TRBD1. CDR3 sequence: CASSFAPGQGAQKTQYF. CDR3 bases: TGTGCCAGCAGCTTTGCCCCGGGACAGGGGGCCCAGAAGACCCAGTACTTC.